The clone carrying this TCR beta chain appeared once. This entry is derived from a study of cytomegalovirus exposure and HLA in healthy donors. CDR3 size: 14 residues. Germline V lookup: CDR1 MDHEN, CDR2 SYDVKM. Deletions cut 2 bases from V and 5 bases from J, with 10 bases between. 13 Jbeta primers and 60 Vbeta primers were used for the PCR. Only in-frame clones appear in the TCRdb table, and some are missing; sequencing was by immunoSEQ multiplex PCR. Among roughly 150,000 clones listed, approximately 80% were seen once. This TCR came from a woman aged 35 to 49 in good health and CMV-seropositive. Material: PBMCs. V gene TRBV28 combines with J gene TRBJ2-1, with D maybe TRBD2 (6 bases). The CDR3 loop is CASSLVIADNEQFF. DNA of the CDR3: TGTGCCAGCAGTTTAGTAATAGCGGACAATGAGCAGTTCTTC.